Listed below are T cell receptor beta chains from one sample, sequenced in a study of T cells after posttransplantation cyclophosphamide. This table comes from immunoSEQ multiplex PCR, and its TCRdb copy is limited to in-frame clones, with some not included. This table has about 22,000 clones, 73% appearing once. The sequenced sample consisted of memory CD4+ T cells sorted from PBMCs. The receptors originated from a woman aged 55-70 years in good health, CMV-negative, and a related stem cell transplant donor. The CDR3 runs from the conserved cysteine through the conserved F or W. The D gene is left open where the match is weak. Clone sizes are given selectively: once, few, many, or a class where the clone is expanded.

D,size,length,J,V,CDR3,DNA
NA,NA,13,TRBJ2-7,TRBV7-2,CASSSRTGVEQYF,TGTGCCAGCAGCTCAAGGACGGGGGTCGAGCAGTACTTC
TRBD2,NA,16,TRBJ2-5,TRBV7-9,CASSLALAGGRETQYF,TGTGCCAGCAGCTTAGCGCTAGCGGGGGGCAGGGAGACCCAGTACTTC
NA,NA,14,TRBJ1-1,TRBV9,CASSETATNTEAFF,TGTGCCAGCAGCGAGACAGCAACTAACACTGAAGCTTTCTTT
TRBD1,NA,16,TRBJ2-2,TRBV18,CASSDLRTGVTGELFF,TGTGCCAGCTCCGACCTCCGGACAGGGGTCACCGGGGAGCTGTTTTTT
NA,NA,15,TRBJ1-2,TRBV7-8,CASSLNPGGGYGYTF,TGTGCCAGCAGCTTAAACCCCGGGGGGGGCTATGGCTACACCTTC
NA,NA,13,TRBJ2-1,TRBV11-3,CASSSIAGNEQFF,TGTGCCAGCAGCTCGATTGCAGGGAATGAGCAGTTCTTC
NA,NA,13,TRBJ2-1,TRBV25-1,CASSEFRTGTPFF,TGTGCCAGCAGTGAATTTCGTACCGGGACACCGTTCTTC
NA,NA,15,TRBJ1-3,TRBV6-5,CASSYSRGSGNTIYF,TGTGCCAGCAGTTACTCGAGAGGCTCTGGAAACACCATATATTTT
TRBD1,once,15,TRBJ1-1,TRBV30,CAWEQGGAGKTEAFF,TGTGCCTGGGAACAGGGGGGCGCGGGGAAGACTGAAGCTTTCTTT
TRBD2,NA,14,TRBJ2-5,TRBV7-2,CASSLQAGEETQYF,TGTGCCAGCAGCCTCCAAGCGGGAGAGGAGACCCAGTACTTC
TRBD2,NA,13,TRBJ2-3,TRBV29-1,CSGKRLAGDTQYF,TGCAGCGGGAAGAGACTAGCGGGAGATACGCAGTATTTT
TRBD2,NA,15,TRBJ2-1,TRBV19,CASSIVGGPLNEQFF,TGTGCCAGTAGTATAGTGGGAGGGCCCCTCAATGAGCAGTTCTTC
NA,few,14,TRBJ2-5,TRBV7-6,CASSLVGTRETQYF,TGTGCCAGCAGCTTAGTGGGGACAAGAGAGACCCAGTACTTC
NA,NA,11,TRBJ1-6,TRBV6-1,CAVAFGSPLHF,TGTGCCGTAGCGTTTGGTTCACCCCTCCACTTT
NA,NA,16,TRBJ2-6,TRBV6-6,CASSLRLSSGANVLTF,TGTGCCAGCAGTCTCAGGTTAAGCTCTGGGGCCAACGTCCTGACTTTC
NA,few,15,TRBJ2-1,TRBV4-1,CASATLMGPRNEQFF,TGCGCCAGCGCTACTTTAATGGGGCCGCGAAATGAGCAGTTCTTC
TRBD1,NA,16,TRBJ2-1,TRBV5-5,CASSSAGGGSYNEQFF,TGTGCCAGCAGCTCAGCAGGGGGTGGGTCCTACAATGAGCAGTTCTTC
NA,once,10,TRBJ1-2,TRBV30,CAWRRGGYTF,TGTGCCTGGCGCAGGGGCGGCTACACCTTC
TRBD2,NA,17,TRBJ2-2,TRBV7-9,CASSSNRLAGGPGELFF,TGTGCCAGCAGCTCGAACCGACTGGCGGGGGGGCCCGGGGAGCTGTTTTTT
TRBD1,once,15,TRBJ1-2,TRBV18,CASSPRGQGDYGYTF,TGTGCCAGCTCACCACGCGGACAGGGGGATTATGGCTACACCTTC
NA,NA,14,TRBJ1-4,TRBV4-1,CASSRTLANEKLFF,TGCGCCAGCAGCCGGACATTAGCTAATGAAAAACTGTTTTTT
TRBD1,NA,14,TRBJ1-1,TRBV5-4,CASSLRTGDTEAFF,TGTGCCAGCAGCCTGAGAACAGGGGACACTGAAGCTTTCTTT
TRBD1,NA,13,TRBJ1-5,TRBV2,CASDRGLNQPQHF,TGTGCCAGCGACAGGGGCCTGAATCAGCCCCAGCATTTT
NA,NA,13,TRBJ1-2,TRBV6-5,CASSTQTVRGYTF,TGTGCCAGCAGTACCCAGACAGTCAGAGGCTACACCTTC
NA,few,12,TRBJ1-2,TRBV10-2,CASRVDSYGYTF,TGCGCCAGCAGAGTAGACAGCTATGGCTACACCTTC
NA,NA,14,TRBJ1-4,TRBV4-3,CASSRKTGYEKLFF,TGCGCCAGCAGCCGGAAGACAGGCTATGAAAAACTGTTTTTT
NA,NA,14,TRBJ2-5,TRBV2,CASSESGTQETQYF,TGTGCCAGCAGTGAGTCGGGGACACAAGAGACCCAGTACTTC
NA,NA,13,TRBJ2-7,TRBV28,CATVRPGLDEQYF,TGTGCCACGGTCCGGCCGGGGTTGGACGAGCAGTACTTC
NA,NA,18,TRBJ1-1,TRBV13,CASSLGWGRPNSGTEAFF,TGTGCCAGCAGCTTAGGTTGGGGAAGACCTAACTCAGGGACTGAAGCTTTCTTT
TRBD1,NA,16,TRBJ1-1,TRBV18,CASSNLQGAMNTEAFF,TGTGCCAGCTCAAACTTACAGGGGGCCATGAACACTGAAGCTTTCTTT
NA,NA,14,TRBJ2-2,TRBV30,CAWGGTANTGELFF,TGTGCCTGGGGGGGGACGGCGAACACCGGGGAGCTGTTTTTT
NA,NA,14,TRBJ2-3,TRBV5-1,CASSGAGNTDTQYF,TGCGCCAGCAGCGGGGCAGGGAACACAGATACGCAGTATTTT
NA,NA,15,TRBJ1-1,TRBV4-1,CASSQVAGENTEAFF,TGCGCCAGCAGCCAAGTGGCAGGGGAGAACACTGAAGCTTTCTTT
NA,NA,14,TRBJ2-2,TRBV6-4,CASSTEPGAGELFF,TGTGCCAGCAGTACCGAGCCGGGGGCCGGGGAGCTGTTTTTT
NA,NA,15,TRBJ2-3,TRBV7-2,CASSPFLTSTDTQYF,TGTGCCAGCAGCCCCTTTCTGACTAGCACAGATACGCAGTATTTT
NA,NA,13,TRBJ1-5,TRBV6-1,CASSVSSNQPQHF,TGTGCCAGCAGTGTTAGTAGCAATCAGCCCCAGCATTTT
TRBD1,NA,14,TRBJ1-6,TRBV5-4,CASSHRGRDSPLHF,TGTGCCAGCAGCCACAGGGGCCGGGATTCACCCCTCCACTTT
TRBD1,NA,15,TRBJ1-4,TRBV19,CASSKRGQGLEKLFF,TGTGCCAGTAGTAAGCGGGGACAGGGGTTAGAAAAACTGTTTTTT
NA,NA,16,TRBJ1-3,TRBV18,CASSPQYGADQTPIYF,TGTGCCAGCTCACCGCAATATGGGGCAGATCAAACACCCATATATTTT
NA,NA,16,TRBJ2-3,TRBV7-9,CASSLPPLKAGNTQYF,TGTGCCAGCAGCTTGCCCCCGTTGAAGGCCGGGAATACGCAGTATTTT
NA,NA,15,TRBJ1-3,TRBV30,CAWTGQHLSGNTIYF,TGTGCCTGGACCGGACAGCATTTGAGTGGAAACACCATATATTTT
TRBD1,once,15,TRBJ2-3,TRBV6-5,CASRSPGTAPDTQYF,TGTGCCAGCAGAAGCCCCGGGACAGCTCCAGATACGCAGTATTTT
NA,NA,12,TRBJ2-1,TRBV7-9,CASSLALSEQFF,TGTGCCAGCAGCTTAGCGTTGAGTGAGCAGTTCTTC
TRBD1,NA,15,TRBJ1-6,TRBV19,CASGVQGLENSPLHF,TGTGCCAGTGGGGTACAGGGGTTGGAGAATTCCCCCCTCCACTTT
NA,NA,15,TRBJ1-6,TRBV6-5,CASSYQGRNNSPLHF,TGTGCCAGCAGTTATCAGGGGCGAAACAATTCACCCCTCCACTTT
NA,few,17,TRBJ2-6,TRBV2,CASSRQGRGSGANVLTF,TGTGCCAGCAGTCGACAGGGGAGGGGCTCTGGGGCCAACGTCCTGACTTTC
NA,NA,13,TRBJ1-1,TRBV28,CASRRDLNTEAFF,TGTGCCAGCAGGCGGGACCTGAACACTGAAGCTTTCTTT
NA,NA,13,TRBJ2-7,TRBV19,CASSIRETYEQYF,TGTGCCAGTAGTATCCGGGAAACCTACGAGCAGTACTTC
NA,few,15,TRBJ1-5,TRBV6-1,CASSLTGYANQPQHF,TGTGCCAGCAGTCTGACAGGCTATGCCAATCAGCCCCAGCATTTT
TRBD1,NA,12,TRBJ2-5,TRBV5-8,CASSRTGETQYF,TGTGCCAGCAGCCGGACAGGAGAGACCCAGTACTTC
TRBD1,NA,16,TRBJ2-3,TRBV9,CASSYHRQGRTDTQYF,TGTGCCAGCAGCTACCACCGACAGGGGCGGACAGATACGCAGTATTTT
TRBD1,NA,15,TRBJ2-2,TRBV5-1,CASRPGQENTGELFF,TGCGCCAGCAGACCGGGACAGGAGAACACCGGGGAGCTGTTTTTT
NA,NA,13,TRBJ2-1,TRBV9,CASSVRSEGEQFF,TGTGCCAGCAGCGTAAGGAGCGAGGGTGAGCAGTTCTTC
TRBD2,NA,17,TRBJ2-1,TRBV9,CASSLRLAGGRYNEQFF,TGTGCCAGCAGCCTGAGACTAGCGGGGGGGCGATACAATGAGCAGTTCTTC
NA,few,19,TRBJ1-5,TRBV19,CASSMGRLRASLSNQPQHF,TGTGCCAGTAGTATGGGTCGATTGCGGGCCAGCCTTAGCAATCAGCCCCAGCATTTT